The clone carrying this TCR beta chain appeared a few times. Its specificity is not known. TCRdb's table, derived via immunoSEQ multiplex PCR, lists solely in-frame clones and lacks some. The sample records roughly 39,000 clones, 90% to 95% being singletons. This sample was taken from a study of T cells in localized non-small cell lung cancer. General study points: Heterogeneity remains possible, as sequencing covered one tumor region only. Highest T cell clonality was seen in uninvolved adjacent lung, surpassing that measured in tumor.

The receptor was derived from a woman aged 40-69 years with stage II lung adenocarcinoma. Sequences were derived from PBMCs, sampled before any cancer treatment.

CDR3 in DNA: TGTGCCAGCAGCTTTAACATGGGACAGGGCCATTTGGGAGCTTTCTTT. Translated: CASSFNMGQGHLGAFF. The chain uses TRBV5-6 and TRBJ1-1, with TRBD1 matching 9 bases. Trimming at V came to 2 bases and at J to 10 bases, leaving 15 bases not matched to a gene. CDR1 is SGHDT and CDR2 is YYEEEE in the germline V gene. The CDR3 has 16 residues.